The clone carrying this TCR beta chain was seen a single time. This sample is drawn from a study of blood T cell repertoires in COVID-19. Looking at the study overall: Whether acute or convalescent, the COVID-19 samples came from the United States, Italy and Spain. PBMCs, B-cell-depleted T cells, or T cells provided the cDNA or gDNA that made up the material.

Method: immunoSEQ multiplex PCR; TCRdb's copy keeps in-frame clones and lacks some. The sample has around 55,000 clones, approximately 90% seen once. Germline assignment: CDR1 MNHEY and CDR2 SMNVEV (reference sequence). V was trimmed by 2 bases and J by 4 bases, leaving 8 bases between them. The CDR3 has 13 amino acids. This chain connects TRBV27 to TRBJ1-1; a possible D gene is TRBD1 (5 bases). This clonotype was sampled from a man between 60 and 75 years old with acute or convalescent COVID-19. The specimen sequenced was peripheral blood. The CDR3: CASSLRGTTEAFF. The CDR3 nucleotides are TGTGCCAGCAGTTTAAGGGGTACCACTGAAGCTTTCTTT.